A selection of T cell receptor beta chains follows, all from one sample in a study of shared clonotypes between healthy human individuals. Measured with immunoSEQ multiplex PCR; TCRdb has only the in-frame clones, and not every one. Of around 940,000 clones listed, around 80% are singletons. The sample comprised memory CD4+ T cells sorted from blood. The receptor set was obtained from a man in his late teens or twenties in good health. Both conserved end residues are part of each CDR3. D genes are given only for firm matches. The listing skips clone size in some rows; elsewhere it reads once, few, many or a size class.

d_call	v_call	cdr3_length	j_call	clone_size	cdr3_aa	cdr3_nt
-	TRBV18	15	TRBJ1-1	few	CASSLHEFRASEAFF	TGTGCCAGCTCACTACACGAGTTTAGGGCTTCTGAAGCTTTCTTT
-	TRBV6-5	12	TRBJ1-1	-	CASSYDGSRAFF	TGTGCCAGCAGTTACGACGGGTCAAGGGCTTTCTTT
-	TRBV7-2	16	TRBJ2-7	-	CASSFGPRADSYEQYF	TGTGCCAGCAGCTTTGGTCCAAGGGCGGACTCCTACGAGCAGTACTTC
-	TRBV5-4	13	TRBJ2-1	-	CASSLRADNEQFF	TGTGCCAGCAGCTTGCGCGCAGACAATGAGCAGTTCTTC
-	TRBV5-1	15	TRBJ2-5	-	CASSLGTSIQETQYF	TGCGCCAGCAGCCTCGGGACAAGCATTCAGGAGACCCAGTACTTC
TRBD1	TRBV7-9	16	TRBJ1-1	-	CASSLRSQGASTEAFF	TGTGCCAGCAGCTTAAGGTCACAGGGGGCGAGCACTGAAGCTTTCTTT
-	TRBV5-1	15	TRBJ1-4	-	CASSHDFQGGEKLFF	TGCGCCAGCAGCCACGATTTTCAGGGCGGTGAAAAACTGTTTTTT
-	TRBV10-1	13	TRBJ1-5	-	CASSQGFNQPQHF	TGCGCCAGCAGCCAGGGCTTCAATCAGCCCCAGCATTTT
-	TRBV10-3	14	TRBJ1-6	-	CAISDGITNSPLHF	TGTGCCATCAGTGATGGGATAACAAATTCACCCCTCCACTTT
-	TRBV18	14	TRBJ2-7	-	CASSPLGGNYEQYF	TGTGCCAGCTCACCTCTGGGCGGAAACTACGAGCAGTACTTC
-	TRBV19	16	TRBJ1-6	few	CASSIPGNEYNSPLHF	TGTGCCAGTAGTATACCCGGGAATGAGTATAATTCACCCCTCCACTTT
-	TRBV5-4	14	TRBJ2-2	few	CASSLDRPTGELFF	TGTGCCAGCAGCTTGGACAGGCCCACCGGGGAGCTGTTTTTT
TRBD2	TRBV10-3	16	TRBJ2-2	-	CAISHRTSEGTGELFF	TGTGCCATCAGTCACCGGACTAGCGAAGGCACCGGGGAGCTGTTTTTT
-	TRBV5-1	15	TRBJ2-1	-	CASSLRSGNYNEQFF	TGCGCCAGCAGCTTGCGGAGCGGCAACTACAATGAGCAGTTCTTC
-	TRBV5-1	15	TRBJ1-4	-	CASSLNGEYNEKLFF	TGCGCCAGCAGCCTTAACGGGGAATATAATGAAAAACTGTTTTTT
TRBD2	TRBV9	17	TRBJ2-5	-	CASSVSVERGVQETQYF	TGTGCCAGCAGCGTCTCGGTGGAGCGGGGGGTCCAAGAGACCCAGTACTTC
TRBD2	TRBV11-2	14	TRBJ2-1	-	CASSSQTSANEQFF	TGTGCCAGCAGCTCCCAAACTAGCGCCAATGAGCAGTTCTTC
-	TRBV21-1	14	TRBJ2-5	-	CASTVSPPEETQYF	TGTGCCAGCACCGTAAGTCCACCCGAAGAGACCCAGTACTTC
TRBD2	TRBV6-1	19	TRBJ2-4	-	CASSESSSGGQLAKNIQYF	TGTGCCAGCAGTGAATCATCTAGCGGGGGTCAACTAGCCAAAAACATTCAGTACTTC
-	TRBV9	13	TRBJ1-1	many	CASSVARDTEAFF	TGTGCCAGCAGCGTAGCTAGGGACACTGAAGCTTTCTTT